Listed below are T cell receptor beta chains from one sample, sequenced in a study of cytomegalovirus exposure and HLA in healthy donors. The table came from immunoSEQ multiplex PCR; TCRdb's copy has only in-frame clones and leaves some out. The sample includes some 140,000 clones, about 83% of them seen just once. The sample comprised PBMCs. These TCRs come from a woman aged 30 to 39 in good health and CMV-seronegative. The CDR3 runs from the conserved cysteine through the conserved F or W. Each record gives: CDR3 protein, CDR3 DNA, clone size, J gene, V gene, D gene. A D gene is named only where the DNA matches it firmly. For some rows the clone size is stated as once, few or many, or as a class when expanded; others skip it.

CAIRTSGLANTEAFF	TGTGCCATCCGGACCTCGGGACTGGCGAACACTGAAGCTTTCTTT	.	TRBJ1-1	TRBV10-3	.
CASSITGYGYTF	TGTGCCAGTAGTATAACAGGGTATGGCTACACCTTC	.	TRBJ1-2	TRBV19	.
CASSLGGFVDEQYF	TGTGCCAGCAGCTTGGGCGGTTTCGTAGACGAGCAGTACTTC	.	TRBJ2-7	TRBV5-6	.
CASSHPSGGGTDTQYF	TGCGCCAGCAGCCACCCTAGCGGGGGTGGCACAGATACGCAGTATTTT	.	TRBJ2-3	TRBV4-1	TRBD2
CASSLNREIGTEAFF	TGTGCCAGCTCACTAAACAGGGAGATCGGCACTGAAGCTTTCTTT	.	TRBJ1-1	TRBV18	.
CASSLGAEADTQYF	TGCGCCAGCAGCTTGGGGGCCGAAGCAGATACGCAGTATTTT	.	TRBJ2-3	TRBV5-1	.
CSVGSYRQTYEQYF	TGCAGCGTTGGATCCTATCGACAGACTTACGAGCAGTACTTC	.	TRBJ2-7	TRBV29-1	.
CASSGTPNPNTEAFF	TGTGCCAGCAGCGGGACACCCAACCCTAACACTGAAGCTTTCTTT	.	TRBJ1-1	TRBV6-1	.
CASSLQGNEKLFF	TGTGCCAGCAGTCTCCAGGGTAATGAAAAACTGTTTTTT	.	TRBJ1-4	TRBV2	.
CASSPSAGPGANVLTF	TGTGCCAGCTCACCATCAGCAGGGCCTGGGGCCAACGTCCTGACTTTC	once	TRBJ2-6	TRBV18	.
CASQGVSSYNEQFF	TGTGCCAGTCAGGGGGTAAGCTCCTACAATGAGCAGTTCTTC	.	TRBJ2-1	TRBV28	TRBD1
CASSIPYPGFVQPQHF	TGTGCCAGTAGTATCCCCTATCCAGGTTTCGTTCAGCCCCAGCATTTT	.	TRBJ1-5	TRBV19	.
CASSPGLAGDTQYF	TGCGCCAGCAGCCCCGGACTAGCGGGAGATACGCAGTATTTT	.	TRBJ2-3	TRBV5-1	TRBD2
CASSLFQGWDQPQHF	TGTGCCAGCAGCTTGTTCCAGGGTTGGGATCAGCCCCAGCATTTT	.	TRBJ1-5	TRBV5-5	.
CASVASTGRFTEAFF	TGTGCCAGCGTGGCCTCGACAGGGCGGTTCACTGAAGCTTTCTTT	.	TRBJ1-1	TRBV28	TRBD1
CASSLTGTSVTDTQYF	TGTGCCAGCAGCCTTACCGGGACTAGCGTCACAGATACGCAGTATTTT	.	TRBJ2-3	TRBV7-3	TRBD2
CASMRDFSTGELFF	TGTGCCAGTATGCGGGATTTTAGCACCGGGGAGCTGTTTTTT	.	TRBJ2-2	TRBV19	.
CASRAGQMNTEAFF	TGTGCCAGCAGAGCGGGACAAATGAACACTGAAGCTTTCTTT	.	TRBJ1-1	TRBV2	.
CASSVGPGMNTEAFF	TGTGCCAGCAGCGTAGGGCCAGGCATGAACACTGAAGCTTTCTTT	.	TRBJ1-1	TRBV9	.
CASSDGRSSYNSPLHF	TGCGCCAGCAGTGACGGTAGAAGCTCCTATAATTCACCCCTCCACTTT	.	TRBJ1-6	TRBV10-2	.